What follows is one T cell receptor (beta chain) and its context. This entry belongs to a study of OX40 agonist ivuxolimab in advanced cancers. Sequencing used immunoSEQ multiplex PCR; TCRdb keeps in-frame clones, though not all of them. Here the sample spans under 100,000 clones, 90% to 95% being singletons. The CDR3 runs to 16 residues. CDR1 KGHSH and CDR2 LQKENI come from the germline V gene. Trimming took 5 bases from V and 6 from J; bases not matched to a gene: 12. The clonotype was recovered from an adult with an advanced solid tumor such as melanoma, head and neck, liver or kidney cancer. Source: CD4+ or CD8+ T cells sorted from blood, taken in a trial of the OX40 agonist ivuxolimab. J is TRBJ2-3 and V is TRBV18; 9 bases map to TRBD1. Here the CDR3 DNA reads TGTGCCAGCTCAACGGTGACAGGGGGAGTCTGGGATACGCAGTATTTT. This translates into CASSTVTGGVWDTQYF.